This T cell receptor beta chain was observed in a study of T cell responses to AZD1222 COVID-19 vaccine. Trimming took 1 base from V and 8 from J, leaving 9 bases between them. Germline V gene sequence: CDR1 MNHEY, CDR2 SVGAGI. The CDR3 totals 14 residues. Assay used: immunoSEQ multiplex PCR; TCRdb lists only in-frame clones, some missing. In the table there are tens of thousands of clones, about 90% of which are singletons. Sequences were derived from peripheral blood, sampled on day 0 of AZD1222 vaccination. The sequence was obtained from an adult in good health. The chain uses TRBV6-5 and TRBJ1-6; tentatively, D is TRBD1 (5 bases). CDR3 nucleotides: TGTGCCAGCAGTTACTTCAGGGCTGATTCACCCCTCCACTTT. This translates into CASSYFRADSPLHF.